This T cell receptor beta chain was profiled in a study of CD8+ T cells in alopecia areata. Study-wide background: Skin from roughly 6-12-month-old C3H/HeJ graft donors with spontaneous alopecia went to approximately 7-11-week-old female C3H/HeJ mice. Study-level findings and limits: Higher clonality and more expanded CD8+ clones appeared in lesional than normal scalp. Scalp sample sequencing also detects resident alphabeta T cells of normal skin. Clarity of TCR sharing across patients fell short of that in mice, possibly HLA-related.

Reverse transcription of extracted RNA yielded cDNA, which provided the sequencing template. The method was immunoSEQ multiplex PCR; TCRdb's version includes in-frame clones alone and lacks a portion of them. Listed for the sample are under 350,000 clones, none seen a single time. CDR3 size: 13 residues. Looked up from germline, CDR1 is NSHNY and CDR2 is SYGAGN. Pooled cells of cutaneous lymph node origin were sorted on CD4, CD8alpha, NKG2D, NKG2ACE and other markers. The table lists this clone with a few counts. Its antigen remains unknown. Gene names and germline refer to mouse. The read terminates 4 residues before the CDR3 end, so the remaining end is supplied by the germline J gene. Other DNA sequences from this sample encode an identical CDR3 as well.

This receptor was obtained from a C3H/HeJ mouse with alopecia areata. This line is of MHC haplotype H2-k. The sample consisted of CD4+ T cells sorted from a lymph node. This chain joins TRBV13-1 and TRBJ2-5; TRBD1 aligns across 7 bases. The CDR3 bases that were read are TGTGCCAGCAGCCCGGGACAGAAAGAC. The encoded protein is CASSPGQKD. The complete CDR3 protein is CASSPGQKDTQYF.